A selection of T cell receptor beta chains follows, all from one sample in a study of blood T cell repertoires in COVID-19. This table comes from immunoSEQ multiplex PCR, and its TCRdb copy is limited to in-frame clones, with some not included. The sample has 120,000 or so clones, around 87% seen once. The material sequenced was peripheral blood. The receptors were gathered from a man between 50 and 59 years old with acute or convalescent COVID-19. The CDR3 runs from the conserved cysteine through the conserved F or W. D genes are given only for firm matches. Expanded clones are given a class, and other clones once, few, many or no size at all.

TRBV5-1,TRBD1,14,TRBJ1-2,NA,TGCGCCAGCAGCCCCCAGGGGGGATGGGATGGCTACACCTTC,CASSPQGGWDGYTF
TRBV18,NA,15,TRBJ1-2,once,TGTGCCAGCTCACCTGGGGGCAGGGTTGGATATGGCTACACCTTC,CASSPGGRVGYGYTF
TRBV24-1,TRBD1,15,TRBJ1-6,NA,TGTGCCACCAGTGAGCACAGGGGAGGTTATTCACCCCTCCACTTT,CATSEHRGGYSPLHF
TRBV10-3,TRBD1,16,TRBJ1-4,NA,TGTGCCATCAGTGAGGCAACAGGGGGAGCTAATGAAAAACTGTTTTTT,CAISEATGGANEKLFF
TRBV11-3,TRBD2,17,TRBJ2-3,NA,TGTGCCAGCAGCTTAGTGCGGACTAGCGGGAGTGGAGATACGCAGTATTTT,CASSLVRTSGSGDTQYF
TRBV6-5,NA,13,TRBJ1-5,NA,TGTGCCAGCTCTAGAGGAGTAGCGCAGCCCCAGCATTTT,CASSRGVAQPQHF
TRBV2,NA,15,TRBJ1-5,NA,TGTGCCTCCCAGGGCGGGGGAAGTGGCAATCAGCCCCAGCATTTT,CASQGGGSGNQPQHF
TRBV11-2,TRBD1,13,TRBJ2-1,NA,TGTGCCAGCTCAATTGACAGGGTCAATGAGCAGTTCTTC,CASSIDRVNEQFF
TRBV2,TRBD1,15,TRBJ1-2,NA,TGTGCCAGCAGTACCGGGACAGGGGGAATCTATGGCTACACCTTC,CASSTGTGGIYGYTF
TRBV6-1,NA,14,TRBJ1-5,NA,TGTGCCAGCAGTGAAGGCAGGGATGGACAGCCCCAGCATTTT,CASSEGRDGQPQHF
TRBV19,NA,13,TRBJ1-2,NA,TGTGCCAGTACTCCTGAAAGGGGCTATGGCTACACCTTC,CASTPERGYGYTF
TRBV14,TRBD1,15,TRBJ2-7,few,TGTGCCAGCAGCCAAGGACAGGGCCCCCTAGGCGAGCAGTACTTC,CASSQGQGPLGEQYF
TRBV5-8,NA,14,TRBJ1-2,once,TGTGCCAGCAGTCTCACAGGGAGGGAATACGGCTACACCTTC,CASSLTGREYGYTF
TRBV5-1,NA,14,TRBJ2-2,NA,TGCGCCAGCAGCTTGATACAGTTCACCGGGGAGCTGTTTTTT,CASSLIQFTGELFF
TRBV7-8,NA,16,TRBJ2-2,NA,TGTGCCAGCAGCTTAGCTGGTAGCGGACTCACCGGGGAGCTGTTTTTT,CASSLAGSGLTGELFF
TRBV7-2,TRBD1,15,TRBJ1-5,NA,TGTGCCAGCAGCCAGCAGGGGGGATTAAATCAGCCCCAGCATTTT,CASSQQGGLNQPQHF
TRBV7-2,TRBD2,18,TRBJ2-5,NA,TGTGCCAGCAGCTTATCTTATCGGCTAGCGGGAGTCAGGGAGACCCAGTACTTC,CASSLSYRLAGVRETQYF
TRBV7-2,TRBD2,17,TRBJ2-1,NA,TGTGCCAGCAGCCCCACGTCGGGAGGGGGTGCCTACAATGAGCAGTTCTTC,CASSPTSGGGAYNEQFF
TRBV24-1,TRBD1,15,TRBJ2-1,NA,TGTGCCACCAGTGAGGGGGACAGGGGCGTAAATGAGCAGTTCTTC,CATSEGDRGVNEQFF
TRBV5-1,NA,15,TRBJ2-3,NA,TGCGCCAGCAGCCCCACCCCAGCAGGGGCAGATACGCAGTATTTT,CASSPTPAGADTQYF
TRBV6-4,TRBD2,15,TRBJ2-3,many,TGTGCCAGCAGTGAGGAGGCTAGCGGGAGAGATACGCAGTATTTT,CASSEEASGRDTQYF
TRBV12-3/TRBV12-4,NA,13,TRBJ1-1,NA,TGTGCCAGCACCCCCGCAGGGGACACTGAAGCTTTCTTT,CASTPAGDTEAFF
TRBV29-1,NA,11,TRBJ1-1,NA,TGCAGCGCTGAGCGAGAGACTGAAGCTTTCTTT,CSAERETEAFF
TRBV2,NA,13,TRBJ1-6,NA,TGTGCCAGCAGTGACGTAGTGAATTCACCCCTCCACTTT,CASSDVVNSPLHF
TRBV10-2,NA,13,TRBJ2-5,NA,TGCGCCAGCAGTGCTACCGAACGCGAGACCCAGTACTTC,CASSATERETQYF
TRBV27,TRBD2,16,TRBJ2-1,NA,TGTGCCAGCAGTTTACTCCTAGCGGGAAGCTACAATGAGCAGTTCTTC,CASSLLLAGSYNEQFF
TRBV3-1/TRBV3-2,NA,15,TRBJ1-5,NA,TGTGCCAGCAGCCTTGGACATTATAGCAATCAGCCCCAGCATTTT,CASSLGHYSNQPQHF
TRBV19,NA,13,TRBJ1-5,NA,TGTGCCAGTAGTATAACAGGGATGGAGCCCCAGCATTTT,CASSITGMEPQHF
TRBV7-9,TRBD2,15,TRBJ2-1,NA,TGTGCCAGCAGCTTAGCGGGGGGGAACAACAATGAGCAGTTCTTC,CASSLAGGNNNEQFF
TRBV11-2,NA,14,TRBJ1-3,few,TGTGCCAGCAGCTTAGTTCCGGGTTCGGACACCATATATTTT,CASSLVPGSDTIYF
TRBV5-4,NA,16,TRBJ2-3,few,TGTGCCAGCAGCTTGCTAGCGCGAGTTAACACAGATACGCAGTATTTT,CASSLLARVNTDTQYF